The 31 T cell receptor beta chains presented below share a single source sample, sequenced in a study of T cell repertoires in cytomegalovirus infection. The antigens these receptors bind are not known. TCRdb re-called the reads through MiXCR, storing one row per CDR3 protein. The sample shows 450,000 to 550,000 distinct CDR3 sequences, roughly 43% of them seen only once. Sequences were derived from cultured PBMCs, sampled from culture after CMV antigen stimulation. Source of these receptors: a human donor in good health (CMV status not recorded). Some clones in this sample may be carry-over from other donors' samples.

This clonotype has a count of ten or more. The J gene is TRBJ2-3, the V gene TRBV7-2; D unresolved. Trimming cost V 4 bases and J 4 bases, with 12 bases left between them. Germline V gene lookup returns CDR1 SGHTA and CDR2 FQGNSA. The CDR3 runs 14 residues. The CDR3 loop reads CASSSAGVSDTQYF. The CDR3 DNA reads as TGTGCCAGCAGCTCCGCTGGGGTGTCAGATACGCAGTATTTT.

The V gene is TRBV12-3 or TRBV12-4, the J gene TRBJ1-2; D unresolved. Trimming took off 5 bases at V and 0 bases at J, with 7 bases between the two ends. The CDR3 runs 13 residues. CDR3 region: CASSVGANYGYTF. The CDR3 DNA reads TGTGCCAGCAGTGTCGGCGCTAACTATGGCTACACCTTC.

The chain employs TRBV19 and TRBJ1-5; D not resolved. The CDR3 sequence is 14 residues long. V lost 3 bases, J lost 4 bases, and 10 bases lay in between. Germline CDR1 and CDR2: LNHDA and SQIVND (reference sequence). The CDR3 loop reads CASSILQPNQPQHF. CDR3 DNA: TGTGCCAGTAGTATTTTGCAGCCTAATCAGCCCCAGCATTTT.

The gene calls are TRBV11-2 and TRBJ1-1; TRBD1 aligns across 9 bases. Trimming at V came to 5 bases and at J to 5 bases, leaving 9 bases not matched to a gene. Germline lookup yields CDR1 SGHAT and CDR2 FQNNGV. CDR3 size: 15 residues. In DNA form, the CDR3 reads TGTGCCAGCAGCCCGAGGGGGACAGGGTATACTGAAGCTTTCTTT. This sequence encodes CASSPRGTGYTEAFF.

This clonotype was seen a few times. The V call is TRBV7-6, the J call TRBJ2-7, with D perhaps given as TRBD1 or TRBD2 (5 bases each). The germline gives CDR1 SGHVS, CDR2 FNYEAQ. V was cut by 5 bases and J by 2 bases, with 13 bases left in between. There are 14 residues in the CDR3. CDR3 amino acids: CASSPPGPTYEQYF. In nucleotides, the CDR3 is TGTGCCAGCAGCCCTCCGGGACCCACCTACGAGCAGTACTTC.

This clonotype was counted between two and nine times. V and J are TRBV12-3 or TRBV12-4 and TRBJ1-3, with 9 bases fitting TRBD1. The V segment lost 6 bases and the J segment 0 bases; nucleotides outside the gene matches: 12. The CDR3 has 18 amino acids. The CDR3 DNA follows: TGTGCCAGCAGCTCGGACCCGGGACAGGGCAACTCTGGAAACACCATATATTTT. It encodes CASSSDPGQGNSGNTIYF.

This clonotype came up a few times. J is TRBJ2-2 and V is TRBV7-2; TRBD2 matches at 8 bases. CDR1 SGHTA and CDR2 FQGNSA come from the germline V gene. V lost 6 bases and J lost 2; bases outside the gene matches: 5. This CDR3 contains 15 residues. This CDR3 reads CASSQLAVNTGELFF. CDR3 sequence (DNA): TGTGCCAGCAGTCAACTAGCGGTAAACACCGGGGAGCTGTTTTTT.

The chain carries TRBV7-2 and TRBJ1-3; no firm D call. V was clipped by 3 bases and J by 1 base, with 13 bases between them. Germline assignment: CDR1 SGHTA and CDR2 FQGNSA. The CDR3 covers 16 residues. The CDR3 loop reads CASSFLMGGSGNTIYF. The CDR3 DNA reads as TGTGCCAGCAGCTTTTTAATGGGAGGATCTGGAAACACCATATATTTT.

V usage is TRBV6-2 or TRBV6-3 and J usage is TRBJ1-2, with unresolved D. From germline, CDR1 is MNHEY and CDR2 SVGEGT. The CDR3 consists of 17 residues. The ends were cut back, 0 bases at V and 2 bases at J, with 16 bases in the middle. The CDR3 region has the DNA TGTGCCAGCAGTTACTCGATCTTTAGTCAGAGAAACTATGGCTACACCTTC. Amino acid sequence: CASSYSIFSQRNYGYTF.

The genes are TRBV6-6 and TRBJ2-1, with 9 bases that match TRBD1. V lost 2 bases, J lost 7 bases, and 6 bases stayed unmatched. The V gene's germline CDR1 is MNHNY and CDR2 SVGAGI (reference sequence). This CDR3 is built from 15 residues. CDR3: CASSYPSDRGNEQFF. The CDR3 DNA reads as TGTGCCAGCAGTTACCCGTCCGACAGGGGGAATGAGCAGTTCTTC.

CDR3 sequence (DNA): TGTGCCATCAGTTTGGGGAGGGACCCCACAGATACGCAGTATTTT. Amino acid sequence: CAISLGRDPTDTQYF. The V call is TRBV10-3, the J call TRBJ2-3, with 7 bases that match TRBD2. V was clipped by 5 bases and J by 2 bases; unmatched bases: 7. Germline CDR1 and CDR2: ENHRY and SYGVKD. The CDR3 covers 15 residues.

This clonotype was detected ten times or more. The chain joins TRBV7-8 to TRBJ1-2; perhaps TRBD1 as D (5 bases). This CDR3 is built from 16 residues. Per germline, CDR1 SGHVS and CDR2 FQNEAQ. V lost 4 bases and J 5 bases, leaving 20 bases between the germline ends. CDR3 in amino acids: CASSSSYAGQTYGYTF. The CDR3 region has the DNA TGTGCCAGCAGCTCCTCCTATGCAGGACAAACGTATGGCTACACCTTC.

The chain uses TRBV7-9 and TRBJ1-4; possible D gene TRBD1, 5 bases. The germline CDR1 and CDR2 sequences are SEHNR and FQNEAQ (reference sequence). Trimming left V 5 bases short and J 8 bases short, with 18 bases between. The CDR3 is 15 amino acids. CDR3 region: CASSPFGGRLEKLFF. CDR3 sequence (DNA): TGTGCCAGCAGCCCTTTTGGGGGAAGGTTGGAAAAACTGTTTTTT.

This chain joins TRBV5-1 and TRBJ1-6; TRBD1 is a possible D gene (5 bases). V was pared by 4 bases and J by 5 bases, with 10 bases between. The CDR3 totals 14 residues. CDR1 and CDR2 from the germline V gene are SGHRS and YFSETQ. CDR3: CASSVGLNNSPLHF. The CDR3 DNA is TGCGCCAGCAGCGTGGGACTGAATAATTCACCCCTCCACTTT.

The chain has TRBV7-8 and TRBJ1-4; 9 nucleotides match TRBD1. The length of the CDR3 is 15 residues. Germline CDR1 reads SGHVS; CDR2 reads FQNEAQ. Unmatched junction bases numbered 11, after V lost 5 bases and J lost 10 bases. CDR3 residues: CASSTRDRVPPKLFF. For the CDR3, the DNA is TGTGCCAGCAGCACTCGGGACAGGGTACCCCCAAAACTGTTTTTT.

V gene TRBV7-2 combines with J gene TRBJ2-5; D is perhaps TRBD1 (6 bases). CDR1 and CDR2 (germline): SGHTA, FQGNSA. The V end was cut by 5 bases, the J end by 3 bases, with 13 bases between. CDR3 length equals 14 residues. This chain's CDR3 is CASSLTGWEETQYF. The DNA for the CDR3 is TGTGCCAGCAGCCTTACAGGGTGGGAAGAGACCCAGTACTTC.

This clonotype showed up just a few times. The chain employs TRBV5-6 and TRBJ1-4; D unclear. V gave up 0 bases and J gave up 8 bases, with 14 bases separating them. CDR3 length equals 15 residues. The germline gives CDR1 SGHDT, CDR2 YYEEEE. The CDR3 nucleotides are TGTGCCAGCAGCTTGGCCAGCCGTTTCGGAGAAAAACTGTTTTTT. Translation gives CASSLASRFGEKLFF.

CDR3 DNA: TGTGCCAGCACCCCGGAGGCCGCCGAAAATTCACCCCTCCACTTT. Translating it yields CASTPEAAENSPLHF. This chain links TRBV2 with TRBJ1-6; D call uncertain. The CDR3 is made up of 15 amino acids. The V and J ends lost 7 bases and 7 bases respectively, with 17 bases between them. The V gene's germline CDR1 is SNHLY and CDR2 FYNNEI.

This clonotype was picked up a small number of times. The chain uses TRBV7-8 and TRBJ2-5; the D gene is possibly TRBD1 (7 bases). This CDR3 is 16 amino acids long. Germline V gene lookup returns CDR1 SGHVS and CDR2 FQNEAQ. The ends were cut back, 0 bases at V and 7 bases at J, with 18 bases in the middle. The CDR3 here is CASSLAGAYRGGTQYF. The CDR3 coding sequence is TGTGCCAGCAGCTTAGCGGGGGCTTACAGGGGAGGGACCCAGTACTTC.

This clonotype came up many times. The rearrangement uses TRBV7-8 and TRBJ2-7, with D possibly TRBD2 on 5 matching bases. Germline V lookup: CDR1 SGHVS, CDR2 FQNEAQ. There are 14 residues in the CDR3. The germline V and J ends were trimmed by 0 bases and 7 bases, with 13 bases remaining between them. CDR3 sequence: CASSLAPRRGEQYF. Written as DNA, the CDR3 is TGTGCCAGCAGCTTAGCCCCCAGACGAGGGGAGCAGTACTTC.

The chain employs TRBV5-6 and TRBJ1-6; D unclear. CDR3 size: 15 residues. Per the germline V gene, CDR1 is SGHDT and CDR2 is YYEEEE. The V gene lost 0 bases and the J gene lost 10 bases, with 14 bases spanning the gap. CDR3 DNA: TGTGCCAGCAGCTTGGGAGGGATCACCAAATCACCCCTCCACTTT. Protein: CASSLGGITKSPLHF.

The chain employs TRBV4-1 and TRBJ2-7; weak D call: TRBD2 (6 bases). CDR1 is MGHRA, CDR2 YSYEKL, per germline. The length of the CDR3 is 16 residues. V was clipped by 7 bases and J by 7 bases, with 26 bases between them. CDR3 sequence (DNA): TGCGCCAGCACGGAACTGGGGGGACCAACCATTGGGGAGCAGTACTTC. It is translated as CASTELGGPTIGEQYF.

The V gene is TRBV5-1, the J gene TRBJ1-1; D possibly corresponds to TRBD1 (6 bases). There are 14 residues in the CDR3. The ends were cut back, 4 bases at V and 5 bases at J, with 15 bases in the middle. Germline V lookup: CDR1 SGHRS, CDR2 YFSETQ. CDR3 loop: CASSPPGGRTEAFF. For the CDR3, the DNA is TGCGCCAGCAGCCCCCCGGGGGGCAGGACTGAAGCTTTCTTT.

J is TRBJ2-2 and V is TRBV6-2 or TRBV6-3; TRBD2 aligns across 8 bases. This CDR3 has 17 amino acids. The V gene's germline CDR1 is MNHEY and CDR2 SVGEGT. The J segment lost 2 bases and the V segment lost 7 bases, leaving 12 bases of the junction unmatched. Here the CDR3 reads CASITYYSGINTGELFF. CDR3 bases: TGTGCCAGCATAACTTACTATAGCGGGATAAACACCGGGGAGCTGTTTTTT.

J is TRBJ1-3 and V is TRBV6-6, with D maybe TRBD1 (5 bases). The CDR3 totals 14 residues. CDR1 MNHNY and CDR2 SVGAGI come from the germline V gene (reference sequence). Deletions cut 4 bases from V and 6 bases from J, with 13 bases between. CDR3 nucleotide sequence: TGTGCCAGCAGTTTGGTACAGGTGCCAAACACCATATATTTT. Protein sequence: CASSLVQVPNTIYF.

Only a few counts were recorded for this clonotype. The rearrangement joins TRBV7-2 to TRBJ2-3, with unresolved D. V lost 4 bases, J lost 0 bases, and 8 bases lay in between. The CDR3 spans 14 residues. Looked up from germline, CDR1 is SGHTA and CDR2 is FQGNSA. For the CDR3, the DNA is TGTGCCAGCAGCTCATCCGTTAGCACAGATACGCAGTATTTT. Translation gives CASSSSVSTDTQYF.

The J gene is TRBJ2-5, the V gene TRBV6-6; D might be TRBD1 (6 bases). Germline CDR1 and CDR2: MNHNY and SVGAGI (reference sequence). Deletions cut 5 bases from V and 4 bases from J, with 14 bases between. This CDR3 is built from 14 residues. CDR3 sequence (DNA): TGTGCCAGCAGTGTCCCAGGGACATCAGAGACCCAGTACTTC. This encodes CASSVPGTSETQYF.

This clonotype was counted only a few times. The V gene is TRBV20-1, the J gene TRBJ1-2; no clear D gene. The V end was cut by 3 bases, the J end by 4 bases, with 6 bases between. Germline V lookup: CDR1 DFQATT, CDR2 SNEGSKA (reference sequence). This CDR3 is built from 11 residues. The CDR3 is CSASKGYGYTF. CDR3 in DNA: TGCAGTGCTAGTAAGGGCTATGGCTACACCTTC.

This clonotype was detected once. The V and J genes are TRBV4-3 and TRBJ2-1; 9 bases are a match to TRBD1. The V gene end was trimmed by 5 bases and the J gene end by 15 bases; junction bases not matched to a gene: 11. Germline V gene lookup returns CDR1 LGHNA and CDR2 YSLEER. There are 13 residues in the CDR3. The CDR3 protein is CASSTKVGQGRFF. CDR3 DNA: TGCGCCAGCAGCACGAAGGTGGGACAGGGCAGGTTCTTC.

For the CDR3, the DNA is TGCAGCGTGGGGGGGGGGCCTTTTTACAATGAGCAGTTCTTC. Translating gives CSVGGGPFYNEQFF. The chain recombines TRBV29-1 with TRBJ2-1; maybe TRBD2 (7 bases). CDR3 size: 14 residues. From germline, CDR1 is SQVTM and CDR2 ANQGSEA. Trimming shortened V by 6 bases and J by 4 bases, and 16 bases separated the two germline ends.

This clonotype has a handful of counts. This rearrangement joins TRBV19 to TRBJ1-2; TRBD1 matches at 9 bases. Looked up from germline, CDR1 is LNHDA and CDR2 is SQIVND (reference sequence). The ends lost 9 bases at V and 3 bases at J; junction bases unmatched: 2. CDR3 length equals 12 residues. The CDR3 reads CASRTGDYGYTF. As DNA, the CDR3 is TGTGCCAGCCGGACAGGGGACTATGGCTACACCTTC.